The 3 T cell receptor beta chains given below trace back to one sample, sequenced in a study of blood T cell repertoires in COVID-19. Sequencing used immunoSEQ multiplex PCR; TCRdb keeps in-frame clones, though not all of them. The sample records 200,000 to 250,000 clones, around 90% being singletons. The sequenced sample consisted of PBMCs or T cells enriched from blood (not recorded which). These receptor sequences come from a man aged 18-30 years with acute COVID-19.

This chain links TRBV28 with TRBJ2-7, with D perhaps matching TRBD1 (5 bases). Germline values: CDR1 MDHEN, CDR2 SYDVKM. Trimming left V 7 bases short and J 7 bases short, with 14 bases between. The CDR3 runs 12 residues. The CDR3 reads CASKGVLREQYF. The CDR3, as DNA: TGTGCCAGCAAAGGGGTTTTGCGGGAGCAGTACTTC.

The chain recombines TRBV28 with TRBJ2-4, with 7 bases fitting TRBD2. Germline-derived CDR1 and CDR2 are MDHEN and SYDVKM. The CDR3 loop spans 14 amino acids. J lost 7 bases, V lost 3 bases, and 6 bases had no gene match. This chain's CDR3 is CASSLPQRDNIQYF. CDR3 DNA sequence: TGTGCCAGCAGTTTGCCCCAGCGGGATAACATTCAGTACTTC.

The chain uses TRBV7-2 and TRBJ2-3; D is uncertain. This CDR3 contains 12 residues. Deletions cut 4 bases from V and 6 bases from J, with 8 bases between. Germline-derived CDR1 and CDR2 are SGHTA and FQGNSA. CDR3 amino acids: CASSYYDDTQYF. The CDR3 nucleotides are TGTGCCAGCAGCTACTACGACGATACGCAGTATTTT.